This T cell receptor beta chain is drawn from a study of T cell responses to AZD1222 COVID-19 vaccine. The data were produced by immunoSEQ multiplex PCR, yet TCRdb's version contains in-frame clones alone and is incomplete. The table includes about 83,000 clones, about nine tenths detected once. Notes on the study in general: Donors were mostly white British, more females; clonal diversity possibly underestimated.

The CDR3 totals 15 residues. The germline gives CDR1 SEHNR, CDR2 FQNEAQ (reference sequence). V shed 2 bases and J shed 4 bases, with 12 bases lying between them. About this clone itself: Its antigen remains unknown.

The chain has TRBV7-9 and TRBJ2-1, with D perhaps matching TRBD2 (6 bases). This clonotype was obtained from an adult in good health. The specimen was peripheral blood, collected on day 0 of MenACWY control vaccination. This chain's CDR3 is CASSLNRRGYNEQFF. As DNA, the CDR3 is TGTGCCAGCAGCTTAAACAGGCGGGGATACAATGAGCAGTTCTTC.